These T cell receptor beta chains were read from a single sample in a study of blood T cells in healthy people across ages. TCRdb recomputed calls from the 5' RACE reads with MiXCR, one row per CDR3 protein. This table has more than 800,000 distinct CDR3 sequences, 29% appearing once. The specimen sequenced was blood. All receptors come from a woman of 80 years or more in good health. Each CDR3 is given with its conserved first and last residue.

CASSSGQSNQPQHF,TRBV6-5
CASTPKGLYGYTF,TRBV6-5
CASSFNSRSNQPQHF,TRBV27
CSVDGAGDTQYF,TRBV29-1
CSANRQGYTDTQYF,TRBV20-1
CASSVTDRGIPQYF,TRBV25-1
CASSLGGAGAGKAEAFF,TRBV7-8
CSGLAGLDTQYF,TRBV20-1
CASSPFPEGGALTDTQYF,TRBV7-2
CASSRRGGQGYGYTF,TRBV27
CASSPGQGSYTF,TRBV28
CSAHPQSGGTQETQYF,TRBV20-1
CASSFEKGPQHF,TRBV27
CASSGKPGTGNYGYTF,TRBV21-1
CASSLQGLSYEQYF,TRBV5-1
CASSSRTANTEAFF,TRBV6-5
CASSSWGLVGETQYF,TRBV7-9
CATSQRENSYQETQYF,TRBV15
CATSHGTDTQYF,TRBV7-9
CASSGIGTLSNEQFF,TRBV9
CASSLAAGVGAGLDEQFF,TRBV7-7
CANSLDGLNTEAFF,TRBV5-1
CASGRRGDEQFF,TRBV5-5
CSAPRGGRSIEQYF,TRBV20-1
CASNWAGDATEAFF,TRBV5-5
CASSYPKGTDVETQYF,TRBV6-2/TRBV6-3
CASRLSPTGNQPQHF,TRBV5-6
CASSLDSGYGYTF,TRBV12-3/TRBV12-4
CASSPGLGGTDTQYF,TRBV6-2/TRBV6-3
CASSPRTGIGHQPQHF,TRBV6-5
CASREAHGVYEQYF,TRBV2
CASSYGTGPYEQYF,TRBV6-2/TRBV6-3
CASSGLAAWGEAQYF,TRBV5-1
CSVQDVRAETQYF,TRBV29-1
CASSLKGTGLETQYF,TRBV7-9
CASSLGDAGSDTQYF,TRBV5-1